The 23 T cell receptor beta chains below were found in one sample sequenced in a study of post-analysis software for immune sequencing data. Study-level points and caveats: Patients carried roughly 5 TRBV segments more frequently than controls did, and TRBV5-6, TRBV5-1 and TRBV20-1 were among them.

Built from TCR beta cDNA, the libraries had unique molecular identifiers in them. TCRdb reprocessed the PCR reads with MiXCR, giving one entry per CDR3 protein. The sample includes roughly 800,000 distinct CDR3 sequences, about 57% seen only once; the top ten take about 4.8%. Their antigens remain unidentified. Material: blood. These TCRs come from a girl aged 10 to 17 with multiple sclerosis.

As for this clonotype: A junction boundary mismatches the germline segment, possibly from a read error. The chain joins TRBV4-1 to TRBJ2-7; possible D gene TRBD2, 7 bases. CDR3 length equals 15 residues. Germline V gene data show CDR1 as MGHRA and CDR2 as YSYEKL. The CDR3 protein is CTSSQDGGPPYEQYF. CDR3 in DNA: TGCACCAGCAGCCAAGACGGGGGGCCGCCCTACGAGCAGTACTTC.

The V gene is TRBV29-1, the J gene TRBJ1-2; 8 nucleotides match TRBD1. Germline CDR1 SQVTM, CDR2 ANQGSEA. The length of the CDR3 is 14 residues. V was pared by 6 bases and J by 4 bases, with 10 bases of the junction left unmatched. The chain's CDR3 is CSVDRGRDSYGYTF. CDR3 in DNA: TGCAGCGTAGACAGGGGCCGCGATTCCTATGGCTACACCTTC.

This clonotype has more than one count but fewer than ten. This chain uses TRBV20-1 with TRBJ2-1; D gene unclear. Between the trimmed V and J ends, which lost 6 bases and 1 base, there was a span of 16 bases. There are 15 residues in the CDR3. Germline V gene sequence: CDR1 DFQATT, CDR2 SNEGSKA (reference sequence). The CDR3 reads CSAPPSVGSYNEQFF. The CDR3, as DNA: TGCAGTGCCCCGCCGTCTGTGGGATCCTACAATGAGCAGTTCTTC.

The chain joins TRBV7-9 to TRBJ1-2; D is undetermined. The CDR3 loop spans 15 amino acids. Germline values: CDR1 SEHNR, CDR2 FQNEAQ (reference sequence). The V end was cut by 1 base, the J end by 6 bases, with 15 bases between. CDR3 sequence (DNA): TGTGCCAGCAGCTTAGATTATAGGACTACCGATGGCTACACCTTC. This gives the protein CASSLDYRTTDGYTF.

This clonotype was counted only a few times. The genes are TRBV29-1 and TRBJ1-1; D may be TRBD1 (5 bases). V gave up 4 bases and J gave up 3 bases, with 15 bases separating them. Germline lookup yields CDR1 SQVTM and CDR2 ANQGSEA. This CDR3 comprises 14 residues. The CDR3 DNA reads as TGCAGCGTTGGGGGGGGATGGGGCGACACTGAAGCTTTCTTT. It encodes CSVGGGWGDTEAFF.

This clonotype was seen a handful of times. The chain carries TRBV5-1 and TRBJ1-4; D unclear. Germline values: CDR1 SGHRS, CDR2 YFSETQ. The V end was cut by 5 bases, the J end by 8 bases, with 16 bases between. CDR3 size: 14 residues. CDR3 residues: CASSLRRPKEKLFF. The CDR3 coding sequence is TGCGCCAGCAGTCTCCGAAGGCCAAAAGAAAAACTGTTTTTT.

This clonotype showed up just once. The chain is built from TRBV20-1 and TRBJ2-5, with 7 positions matching TRBD2. The CDR3 has 16 amino acids. Losses at the gene ends were 5 bases for V and 5 bases for J; bases not matched to a gene: 17. In germline, CDR1 is DFQATT, CDR2 SNEGSKA (reference sequence). The CDR3, as DNA: TGCAGTGCTGATCTGGGGCGGGAGTCATCGCGGGAGACCCAGTACTTC. It translates to CSADLGRESSRETQYF.

This clonotype was counted a few times. The V and J genes are TRBV12-5 and TRBJ2-5; D is possibly TRBD1 (6 bases). Looked up from germline, CDR1 is LGHNT and CDR2 is FRNRAP. The CDR3 consists of 14 residues. The germline V and J ends were trimmed by 4 bases and 4 bases, with 13 bases remaining between them. Here the CDR3 reads CASGSKPGVETQYF. CDR3 nucleotide sequence: TGTGCTAGTGGTTCAAAACCAGGGGTAGAGACCCAGTACTTC.

The rearrangement uses TRBV28 and TRBJ2-3; D may correspond to TRBD1 or TRBD2 (5 bases each). The germline gives CDR1 MDHEN, CDR2 SYDVKM. The V gene lost 8 bases and the J gene lost 0 bases, with 15 bases spanning the gap. The CDR3 is made up of 15 amino acids. This chain's CDR3 is CASGRRDLSTDTQYF. Written as DNA, the CDR3 is TGTGCCAGCGGCCGAAGGGACCTTAGCACAGATACGCAGTATTTT.

This sequence joins TRBV20-1 and TRBJ2-7; D ambiguous. CDR1 is DFQATT and CDR2 is SNEGSKA in the germline V gene (reference sequence). The CDR3 extends over 11 amino acids. Trimming shortened V by 7 bases and J by 2 bases, and 9 bases separated the two germline ends. CDR3 coding DNA: TGCAGTGGAAGATCAGCCTACGAGCAGTACTTC. Protein product: CSGRSAYEQYF.

The chain has TRBV5-1 and TRBJ2-1; no clear D. Germline loops: CDR1 SGHRS, CDR2 YFSETQ. Trimming left V 0 bases short and J 5 bases short, with 18 bases between. This CDR3 is 17 amino acids long. This CDR3 reads CASSLAGEFDPNNEQFF. The CDR3 nucleotides are TGCGCCAGCAGCTTGGCCGGTGAGTTTGATCCGAACAATGAGCAGTTCTTC.

CDR3 bases: TGCAGTGCTCCGATTCGCGCGGGCAGGAACGAGCAGTACTTC. Translating gives CSAPIRAGRNEQYF. This sequence joins TRBV20-1 and TRBJ2-7; tentatively, D is TRBD2 (5 bases). Trimming stripped 5 bases from V and 5 bases from J, with 19 bases between. This CDR3 has 14 residues. Looked up from germline, CDR1 is DFQATT and CDR2 is SNEGSKA (reference sequence).

The chain has TRBV20-1 and TRBJ2-5, with TRBD1 as a possible D gene (6 bases). Trimming removed 4 bases from V and 0 bases from J, with 9 bases in between. The CDR3 runs to 13 residues. The germline gives CDR1 DFQATT, CDR2 SNEGSKA (reference sequence). As DNA, the CDR3 is TGCAGTGCTACGCCAGGGGACCAAGAGACCCAGTACTTC. As protein: CSATPGDQETQYF.

The V gene is TRBV20-1, the J gene TRBJ2-4; D gene unclear. The end of the DNA aligns better with TRBJ2-7, so the J call may be wrong. The CDR3 runs to 11 residues. Looked up from germline, CDR1 is DFQATT and CDR2 is SNEGSKA (reference sequence). The CDR3 DNA is TGCAGGGTTAGCCAGGCCTACGAGCAGTACTTC. This sequence encodes CRVSQAYEQYF.

The chain couples TRBV7-6 to TRBJ2-5, with D hard to call. The assigned J gene may be wrong: the sequence end matches TRBJ2-7 better. CDR1 and CDR2 (germline): SGHVS, FNYEAQ. The CDR3 totals 13 residues. The CDR3 region is CASSLGYSREQYF. The CDR3 region has the DNA TGTGCCAGCAGCTTAGGATACAGCCGCGAGCAGTACTTC.

The rearrangement uses TRBV20-1 and TRBJ2-3; 9 bases line up with TRBD1. Germline lookup yields CDR1 DFQATT and CDR2 SNEGSKA (reference sequence). This CDR3 is 14 amino acids long. Trimming at V came to 1 base and at J to 5 bases, leaving 4 bases not matched to a gene. The CDR3 DNA reads TGCAGTGCTAGAGGGGGGACAGGGAGAGATACGCAGTATTTT. Its protein product is CSARGGTGRDTQYF.

V is TRBV11-3 and J is TRBJ2-6, with 9 bases lining up with TRBD1. Germline assignment: CDR1 SGHNT and CDR2 YENEEA. CDR3 length: 16 amino acids. Unmatched junction bases numbered 0, after V lost 1 base and J lost 2 bases. The chain's CDR3 is CASSLGDRAGANVLTF. Here the CDR3 DNA reads TGTGCCAGCAGCTTAGGGGACAGGGCTGGGGCCAACGTCCTGACTTTC.

This clonotype came up a few times. This chain uses TRBV12-3 or TRBV12-4 with TRBJ1-2, with D uncertain. The CDR3 length is 13 residues. Trimming stripped 3 bases from V and 6 bases from J, with 11 bases between. CDR3 sequence reads: CASSFRGPNGYTF. CDR3 DNA sequence: TGTGCCAGCAGTTTTCGGGGTCCGAATGGCTACACCTTC.

This clonotype has more than one count but fewer than ten. The chain links TRBV29-1 to TRBJ2-1; D may be TRBD2 (5 bases). The CDR3 covers 13 residues. CDR1 is SQVTM and CDR2 is ANQGSEA in the germline V gene. The ends were cut back, 4 bases at V and 3 bases at J, with 10 bases in the middle. The CDR3 is CSVGWGDYNEQFF. CDR3 DNA sequence: TGCAGCGTTGGCTGGGGAGACTACAATGAGCAGTTCTTC.

This clonotype has more than one count but fewer than ten. The chain uses TRBV4-1 and TRBJ2-7, with TRBD2 matching 7 bases. CDR3 size: 18 residues. Germline lookup yields CDR1 MGHRA and CDR2 YSYEKL. J gave up 2 bases and V 0 bases, and 13 bases lay outside the gene matches. The CDR3 region is CASSQDGRAGRLTYEQYF. The CDR3 DNA reads as TGCGCCAGCAGCCAAGATGGAAGAGCGGGAAGGCTAACCTACGAGCAGTACTTC.

This rearrangement joins TRBV6-1 to TRBJ1-5; no definite D call. This CDR3 contains 12 residues. CDR1 is MNHNS and CDR2 is SASEGT in the germline V gene. The CDR3, as DNA: TGTGCGAGTTTTGGGGTCAATCAGCCCCAGCATTTT. This sequence encodes CASFGVNQPQHF.

This rearrangement joins TRBV25-1 to TRBJ1-1; a possible D gene is TRBD1 (6 bases). Germline CDR1 MGHDK, CDR2 SYGVNS. V was cut by 3 bases and J by 10 bases, with 15 bases left in between. The CDR3 consists of 13 residues. The CDR3: CASSEPGAFGAFF. The CDR3 coding sequence is TGTGCCAGCAGTGAGCCGGGGGCTTTCGGAGCTTTCTTT.

This clonotype came up a few times. The V and J genes are TRBV20-1 and TRBJ2-5; the match to TRBD2 covers 9 bases. J lost 5 bases, V lost 3 bases, and 10 bases had no gene match. The CDR3 totals 15 residues. Germline V gives CDR1 DFQATT, CDR2 SNEGSKA (reference sequence). CDR3 bases: TGCAGTGCTAGGGCCGGGACTAGCCGAGGGGAGACCCAGTACTTC. Encoded protein: CSARAGTSRGETQYF.